These 26 T cell receptor beta chains came from one sample sequenced in a study of spatial heterogeneity in lung cancer. Documented time point: blood at routine non-recurrence follow-up after resection. In each case, whole RNA from tumor, nontumor lung or frozen PBMC was sequenced unsorted. MiXCR, run by TCRdb on the 5' RACE reads, gives a single entry per CDR3 protein. The profile shows roughly 120,000 distinct CDR3 sequences, 9% to 15% of them singletons. Sample: PBMCs, taken at follow-up. The receptors derive from a male donor with early-stage non-small cell lung cancer.

The chain joins TRBV27 to TRBJ2-7; 8 nucleotides align to TRBD1. The CDR3 consists of 15 residues. Germline V CDR1 and CDR2: MNHEY, SMNVEV (reference sequence). V was clipped by 6 bases and J by 7 bases; unmatched bases: 14. The CDR3 protein is CASSFGTQGAREQYF. The CDR3 DNA sequence: TGTGCCAGCAGCTTCGGAACCCAGGGGGCTCGTGAGCAGTACTTC.

In the case of this clonotype: One junction end does not reproduce the germline sequence, and a read error may be involved. This chain connects TRBV28 to TRBJ1-6; unclear D gene. CDR1 and CDR2 (germline): MDHEN, SYDVKM. This CDR3 spans 14 amino acids. In DNA, the CDR3 is TGTGCCGGCAGTTTAGGAGGGAAAGGATCACCCCTCCACTTT. Encoded protein: CAGSLGGKGSPLHF.

This clonotype came up a few times. As DNA, the CDR3 is TGTGCCAGTAGTGGAATCGGGACAGGGAACAATCAGCCCCAGCATTTT. Translated, it gives CASSGIGTGNNQPQHF. The chain recombines TRBV19 with TRBJ1-5; 9 positions agree with TRBD1. Germline CDR1 reads LNHDA; CDR2 reads SQIVND (reference sequence). V shed 5 bases and J 3 bases; nucleotides not matched to a gene: 8. The CDR3 extends over 16 amino acids.

This clonotype was picked up a small number of times. CDR3 region: CASSQSYRNSYEQYF. The CDR3 DNA reads TGTGCCAGCAGCCAATCATATCGGAACTCCTACGAGCAGTACTTC. The chain uses TRBV7-2 and TRBJ2-7; D gene ambiguous. Trimming took off 5 bases at V and 0 bases at J, with 14 bases between the two ends. CDR3 size: 15 residues. Germline loops: CDR1 SGHTA, CDR2 FQGNSA.

Of note for this clonotype: One end of the junction fails to match germline, which may point to a read error. The V call is TRBV7-2, the J call TRBJ2-1; TRBD2 is a possible D gene (6 bases). Looked up from germline, CDR1 is SGHTA and CDR2 is FQGNSA. The CDR3 contains 10 residues. CDR3 sequence (DNA): TGTGCCAGCAGCTTGGGGGAGGAGCGGTTC. It specifies CASSLGEERF.

To note about this clonotype: At one end, the junction sequence differs from germline, possibly due to a read error. The J gene is TRBJ2-1, the V gene TRBV5-1, with TRBD1 as a possible D gene (6 bases). The germline V gene encodes CDR1 SGHRS and CDR2 YFSETQ. The CDR3 sequence is 15 residues long. In DNA, the CDR3 is TGCGCCAGCAGCTTGTATAGTTACAGGGTTAATGAGCTGTTCTTC. Its translation is CASSLYSYRVNELFF.

This clonotype was seen more than once but under ten times. The J gene is TRBJ1-6, the V gene TRBV7-9; D ambiguous. Germline V gene data show CDR1 as SEHNR and CDR2 as FQNEAQ (reference sequence). V dropped 2 bases and J dropped 7 bases, with 12 bases sitting between them. The CDR3 is made up of 15 amino acids. The CDR3 nucleotides are TGTGCCAGCAGCTTATCGGGCGGTGGGAATTCACCCCTCCACTTT. It codes for CASSLSGGGNSPLHF. The full variable domain, in which reference TRBV7-9 and TRBJ1-6 provide the parts outside the CDR3, is DTGVSQNPRHKITKRGQNVTFRCDPISEHNRLYWYRQTLGQGPEFLTYFQNEAQLEKSRLLSDRFSAERPKGSFSTLEIQRTEQGDSAMYLCASSLSGGGNSPLHFGNGTRLTVT.

Many counts were recorded for this clonotype. This chain connects TRBV28 to TRBJ1-2; 7 bases line up with TRBD1. J lost 8 bases, V lost 3 bases, and 6 bases had no gene match. This CDR3 is 13 amino acids long. Germline V lookup: CDR1 MDHEN, CDR2 SYDVKM. The CDR3 DNA is TGTGCCAGCAGTTTGACAGGGACGAGGGGCTACACCTTC. This encodes CASSLTGTRGYTF.

The J gene is TRBJ2-7, the V gene TRBV12-3 or TRBV12-4; 10 positions agree with TRBD2. V lost 3 bases, J lost 4 bases, and 9 bases stayed unmatched. The CDR3 extends over 16 amino acids. CDR3 nucleotides: TGTGCCAGCAGTTTGAGGTTTAGCGGGGGGATTTACGAGCAGTACTTC. As protein: CASSLRFSGGIYEQYF.

The rearrangement links TRBV10-2 to TRBJ2-2, with a weak D call TRBD2 (5 bases). V gave up 6 bases and J gave up 2 bases, with 10 bases separating them. Germline V gene data show CDR1 as WSHSY and CDR2 as SAAADI. CDR3 length equals 14 residues. CDR3: CASRPRGNTGELFF. CDR3 bases: TGCGCCAGCAGGCCACGGGGTAACACCGGGGAGCTGTTTTTT.

This clonotype was counted at least ten times. The V and J genes are TRBV28 and TRBJ1-1, with D possibly TRBD1 on 6 matching bases. This CDR3 is 14 amino acids long. Germline V gene sequence: CDR1 MDHEN, CDR2 SYDVKM. V lost 2 bases and J lost 4, with 11 bases in between. The CDR3 coding sequence is TGTGCCAGCAGTTTAGCAGGGGTTGTCACTGAAGCTTTCTTT. Its translation: CASSLAGVVTEAFF.

This clonotype turned up a few times. The chain has TRBV4-1 and TRBJ1-6, with D maybe TRBD1 (5 bases). CDR1 is MGHRA, CDR2 YSYEKL, per germline. With 0 bases removed from V and 1 base from J, the gap between germline ends came to 10 bases. CDR3 length: 17 residues. The DNA for the CDR3 is TGCGCCAGCAGCCAAGATGGGGGGAATTCCTATAATTCACCCCTCCACTTT. Translated, it gives CASSQDGGNSYNSPLHF.

In its sample, this clonotype was seen a few times. This sequence joins TRBV11-2 and TRBJ2-5; the D gene could be TRBD1 or TRBD2 (5 bases each). Trimming stripped 6 bases from V and 0 bases from J, with 14 bases between. The CDR3 covers 15 residues. Per the germline V gene, CDR1 is SGHAT and CDR2 is FQNNGV. CDR3 nucleotides: TGTGCCAGCAGTGGGGGACGGCTGTACCAAGAGACCCAGTACTTC. It yields the protein CASSGGRLYQETQYF.

This clonotype showed up many times. The chain is built from TRBV11-2 and TRBJ2-7, with D unclear. The CDR3 has 13 amino acids. V was trimmed by 0 bases and J by 6 bases, leaving 9 bases between them. The germline CDR1 and CDR2 sequences are SGHAT and FQNNGV. The CDR3 is CASSLDLSREQYF. For the CDR3, the DNA is TGTGCCAGCAGCTTAGATCTTTCGCGCGAGCAGTACTTC.

This clonotype was seen only a few times. The chain links TRBV20-1 to TRBJ1-6; no clear D gene. The CDR3 sequence is 14 residues long. V was clipped by 3 bases and J by 7 bases, with 13 bases between them. Germline values: CDR1 DFQATT, CDR2 SNEGSKA (reference sequence). The CDR3 DNA reads TGCAGTGCTAGTCCAGGCTCTGGGAATTCACCCCTCCACTTT. Residues: CSASPGSGNSPLHF.

CDR3 region: CASSDLLQVSGNTIYF. Written as DNA, the CDR3 is TGTGCCAGCAGCGATCTTCTCCAGGTCTCTGGAAACACCATATATTTT. The rearrangement uses TRBV3-1 and TRBJ1-3; D call uncertain. The germline V and J ends were trimmed by 5 bases and 0 bases, with 14 bases remaining between them. CDR3 length equals 16 residues. Germline values: CDR1 LGHDT, CDR2 YNNKEL (reference sequence).

The V and J genes are TRBV7-9 and TRBJ2-6, with D hard to call. The germline V and J ends were trimmed by 1 base and 9 bases, with 13 bases remaining between them. Germline loops: CDR1 SEHNR, CDR2 FQNEAQ (reference sequence). The CDR3 runs to 15 residues. The CDR3 region is CASSLEFLRSNVLTF. DNA of the CDR3: TGTGCCAGCAGCTTAGAGTTCCTACGGAGCAACGTCCTGACTTTC.

The chain combines TRBV19 with TRBJ1-5, with a weak D call TRBD1 (6 bases). The V gene's germline CDR1 is LNHDA and CDR2 SQIVND (reference sequence). The CDR3 totals 16 residues. V was trimmed by 6 bases and J by 1 base, leaving 16 bases between them. The CDR3 bases are TGTGCCAGTAGGGAGACACTCAGGGGAAGCAATCAGCCCCAGCATTTT. It is translated as CASRETLRGSNQPQHF.

This clonotype turned up a few times. The chain is built from TRBV7-9 and TRBJ1-5; TRBD1 is a possible D gene (5 bases). Trimming removed 6 bases from V and 2 bases from J, with 17 bases in between. Germline V CDR1 and CDR2: SEHNR, FQNEAQ (reference sequence). CDR3 length: 16 amino acids. DNA for the CDR3: TGTGCCAGCAGTCAAACCGGGACCCGGGGCAATCAGCCCCAGCATTTT. This codes for CASSQTGTRGNQPQHF.

The CDR3 DNA reads as TGTGCCAGCAGCGGACAGTACAATCAGCCCCAGCATTTT. Protein sequence: CASSGQYNQPQHF. The chain combines TRBV2 with TRBJ1-5, with D perhaps matching TRBD1 (6 bases). There are 13 residues in the CDR3. V was pared by 6 bases and J by 3 bases, with 9 bases between. Germline CDR1 and CDR2: SNHLY and FYNNEI.

The chain employs TRBV10-1 and TRBJ2-7; 8 nucleotides line up with TRBD2. The germline V gene encodes CDR1 WNHNN and CDR2 SYGVQD (reference sequence). The CDR3 extends over 15 amino acids. Trimming removed 4 bases from V and 4 bases from J; junction bases left unmatched: 9. CDR3 in DNA: TGCGCCAGCAGTGCCGGGACTAGGAGCCGGTACGAGCAGTACTTC. Its translation: CASSAGTRSRYEQYF.

V usage is TRBV4-1 and J usage is TRBJ2-5; 11 bases are shared with TRBD2. The CDR3 has 16 residues. The V segment lost 4 bases and the J segment 0 bases; nucleotides outside the gene matches: 4. Looked up from germline, CDR1 is MGHRA and CDR2 is YSYEKL. This CDR3 is CASSRMTSGDQETQYF. In nucleotides, the CDR3 is TGCGCCAGCAGCCGGATGACTAGCGGGGACCAAGAGACCCAGTACTTC.

This clonotype turned up a few times. This chain joins TRBV20-1 and TRBJ1-4; TRBD1 is a possible D gene (5 bases). V lost 3 bases, J lost 10 bases, and 15 bases lay in between. CDR3 length: 13 residues. Germline CDR1 DFQATT, CDR2 SNEGSKA (reference sequence). The CDR3 here is CSASRPGGGKLFF. The CDR3 DNA is TGCAGTGCTAGTCGGCCCGGCGGGGGAAAACTGTTTTTT.

This clonotype was observed many times. The chain employs TRBV20-1 and TRBJ2-3; D may be TRBD2 (6 bases). V was shortened by 7 bases and J by 7 bases, with 27 bases between the two germline ends. CDR3 length: 16 amino acids. CDR1 and CDR2 from the germline V gene are DFQATT and SNEGSKA (reference sequence). The chain's CDR3 is CSGGGERPFQGNTQYF. Here the CDR3 DNA reads TGCAGTGGTGGCGGGGAACGGCCTTTTCAAGGGAATACGCAGTATTTT.

The J gene is TRBJ2-3, the V gene TRBV21-1; the table's D call, TRBD2, has no DNA check behind it. TRBV21-1 is assigned pseudogene status. This CDR3 has 16 residues. The CDR3 nucleotides are TGTGCCAGCAGGTGGGAGGGCTCCCCCGGTGCAGATACGCAGTATTTT. As protein: CASRWEGSPGADTQYF.

CDR3 region: CASSLGSSGANVLTF. The CDR3 DNA reads as TGCGCCAGCAGCTTAGGGAGCTCTGGGGCCAACGTCCTGACTTTC. The chain joins TRBV5-1 to TRBJ2-6, with D maybe TRBD2 (5 bases). V dropped 2 bases and J dropped 0 bases, with 6 bases sitting between them. CDR3 length equals 15 residues. Germline loops: CDR1 SGHRS, CDR2 YFSETQ.